One and the same sample provided the 8 T cell receptor beta chains below, sequenced in a study of blood T cell repertoires in COVID-19. The repertoire was sequenced with immunoSEQ multiplex PCR; TCRdb's copy has only in-frame clones and lacks some. Of approximately 300,000 clones listed, about four fifths are singletons. Sequencing was performed on peripheral blood. These receptors originate from a woman aged 45-60 years with acute or convalescent COVID-19.

The genes are TRBV5-6 and TRBJ2-7, with 13 positions matching TRBD2. The CDR3 is 12 residues long. The junction had 1 base not matched to a gene; V was cut back by 0 bases and J by 13 bases. Germline loops: CDR1 SGHDT, CDR2 YYEEEE. The CDR3 DNA follows: TGTGCCAGCAGCTTGGGGACTAGCGGGGGTTACTTC. It translates to CASSLGTSGGYF.

This chain connects TRBV6-1 to TRBJ2-7; maybe TRBD1 (6 bases). V was shortened by 1 base and J by 4 bases, with 14 bases between the two germline ends. The length of the CDR3 is 15 residues. Germline values: CDR1 MNHNS, CDR2 SASEGT. The CDR3 nucleotides read TGTGCCAGCAGTGAAGACAGGGTGGGGGTATACGAGCAGTACGTC. Protein sequence: CASSEDRVGVYEQYV.

V gene TRBV12-3 or TRBV12-4 combines with J gene TRBJ1-2; D ambiguous. V was pared by 5 bases and J by 0 bases, with 4 bases between. This CDR3 spans 12 amino acids. CDR3 in DNA: TGTGCCAGCAGTCACTCTAACTATGGCTACACCTTC. It translates to CASSHSNYGYTF.

The rearrangement joins TRBV5-1 to TRBJ2-1; TRBD2 matches 14 bases. CDR3 size: 16 residues. CDR1 is SGHRS, CDR2 YFSETQ, per germline. V shed 4 bases, J shed 6 bases, and the junction held 6 bases outside the gene matches. The CDR3 loop is CASSTRTSGGFNEQFF. As DNA, the CDR3 is TGCGCCAGCAGCACTCGGACTAGCGGGGGGTTCAATGAGCAGTTCTTC.

This clone has just one count. The CDR3 loop is CASSSPPGTDGYTF. The CDR3, as DNA: TGTGCCAGCAGTTCCCCACCCGGGACAGATGGCTACACCTTC. The gene calls are TRBV6-6 and TRBJ1-2; TRBD1 aligns across 7 bases. This CDR3 is 14 amino acids long. V trimming: 4 bases; J trimming: 6 bases; junction bases outside the gene matches: 8. CDR1 is MNHNY, CDR2 SVGAGI, per germline (reference sequence).

V gene TRBV4-3 combines with J gene TRBJ2-7, with D possibly being TRBD2 (5 bases). V was shortened by 0 bases and J by 5 bases, with 17 bases between the two germline ends. Germline assignment: CDR1 LGHNA and CDR2 YSLEER. This CDR3 spans 16 amino acids. This CDR3 reads CASSQDLSSLEDEQYF. The CDR3 DNA sequence: TGCGCCAGCAGCCAAGATCTGTCTAGCCTTGAAGACGAGCAGTACTTC.

DNA for the CDR3: TGTGCCAGCAGCTTAGCGTCTAGCGGGGTCTCCTACGAGCAGTACTTC. The encoded protein is CASSLASSGVSYEQYF. The V and J genes are TRBV7-2 and TRBJ2-7, with TRBD2 identical over 9 bases. Trimming cost V 0 bases and J 0 bases; bases outside gene matches: 3. Looked up from germline, CDR1 is SGHTA and CDR2 is FQGNSA. The CDR3 is 16 residues long. Based on the CDR3 plus reference TRBV7-2 and TRBJ2-7, the full variable domain is GAGVSQSPSNKVTEKGKDVELRCDPISGHTALYWYRQSLGQGLEFLIYFQGNSAPDKSGLPSDRFSAERTGGSVSTLTIQRTQQEDSAVYLCASSLASSGVSYEQYFGPGTRLTVT.

The rearrangement links TRBV2 to TRBJ1-5, with D tentatively TRBD1 (6 bases). The CDR3 covers 15 residues. With 4 bases removed from V and 1 base from J, the gap between germline ends came to 11 bases. The germline CDR1 and CDR2 sequences are SNHLY and FYNNEI. CDR3 nucleotides: TGTGCCAGCAGTGTACACAGGGAAAGCAATCAGCCCCAGCATTTT. It specifies CASSVHRESNQPQHF.